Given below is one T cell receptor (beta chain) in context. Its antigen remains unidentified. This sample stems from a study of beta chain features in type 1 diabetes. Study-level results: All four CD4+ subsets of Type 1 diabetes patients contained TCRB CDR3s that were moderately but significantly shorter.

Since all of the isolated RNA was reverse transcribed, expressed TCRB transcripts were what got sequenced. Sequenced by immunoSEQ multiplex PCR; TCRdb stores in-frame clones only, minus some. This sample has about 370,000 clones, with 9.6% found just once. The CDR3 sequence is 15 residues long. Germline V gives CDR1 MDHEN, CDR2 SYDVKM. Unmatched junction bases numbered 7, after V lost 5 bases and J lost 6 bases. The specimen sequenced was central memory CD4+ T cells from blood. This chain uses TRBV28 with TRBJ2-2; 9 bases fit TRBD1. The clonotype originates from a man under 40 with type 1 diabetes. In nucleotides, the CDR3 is TGTGCCAGCAGTGGGACAGGGACGAGTGCCGGGGAGCTGTTTTTT. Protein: CASSGTGTSAGELFF.